The 25 T cell receptor beta chains reported below all come from one sample, sequenced in a study of regulatory T cells in long-lasting Graves disease. Researchers made TCR beta libraries by using iRepertoire HTBI primers and running Arm-PCR on CDR3 regions. Via MiXCR, TCRdb re-called the multiplex PCR reads, giving one row per CDR3 protein. The repertoire holds more than 300,000 distinct CDR3 sequences, less than 20% seen once, with roughly 27% in the top ten. Time point specified: persistent/refractory GD, antithyroid drugs over 5 years with positive TRAb. After RNA was extracted from PBMCs, the TCR library was made from it. The specimen comprised peripheral blood mononuclear cells (PBMCs), sampled when the disease was refractory, from a patient treated with antithyroid drugs. All receptors come from a female donor with Graves disease.

This chain joins TRBV7-9 and TRBJ2-7, with 7 bases fitting TRBD1. The CDR3 totals 13 residues. Germline lookup yields CDR1 SEHNR and CDR2 FQNEAQ (reference sequence). V lost 5 bases and J lost 4; bases outside the gene matches: 5. The CDR3 nucleotides are TGTGCCAGCAGCCCCGGACAGGAGTACGAGCAGTACTTC. Residues: CASSPGQEYEQYF.

At least ten counts were recorded for this clonotype. The rearrangement uses TRBV28 and TRBJ2-5; D gene uncertain. Deletions cut 6 bases from V and 5 bases from J, with 16 bases between. Germline V lookup: CDR1 MDHEN, CDR2 SYDVKM. This CDR3 has 14 amino acids. The chain's CDR3 is CASSPLTAWETQYF. The CDR3 region has the DNA TGTGCCAGCAGCCCGCTCACAGCTTGGGAGACCCAGTACTTC.

The chain uses TRBV6-9 and TRBJ2-2; 7 nucleotides align to TRBD1. The J segment lost 1 base and the V segment lost 3 bases, leaving 8 bases of the junction unmatched. The germline gives CDR1 MNHGY, CDR2 SVAAGI. There are 17 residues in the CDR3. For the CDR3, the DNA is TGTGCCAGCAGTTACTTGAAGACAGGGTGGAACACCGGGGAGCTGTTTTTT. This translates into CASSYLKTGWNTGELFF.

The CDR3 coding sequence is TGTGCCAGCAGCTTGGCCCGGACTAGCGGGGGCATCTCCTACGAGCAGTACTTC. Its protein product is CASSLARTSGGISYEQYF. This chain joins TRBV5-4 and TRBJ2-7; 13 nucleotides align to TRBD2. In germline, CDR1 is SGHNT, CDR2 YYREEE (reference sequence). With V trimmed by 0 bases and J by 0 bases, 6 bases remained unmatched. This CDR3 is built from 18 residues.

This clonotype occurred many times. The genes are TRBV11-2 and TRBJ2-5; 7 bases are shared with TRBD2. The V gene end was trimmed by 4 bases and the J gene end by 5 bases; junction bases not matched to a gene: 7. The CDR3 loop spans 14 amino acids. Germline-derived CDR1 and CDR2 are SGHAT and FQNNGV. The CDR3 loop reads CASSSYGRMETQYF. Here the CDR3 DNA reads TGTGCCAGCAGCTCTTACGGGAGGATGGAGACCCAGTACTTC.

In its sample, this clonotype was seen a few times. The chain uses TRBV6-1 and TRBJ2-7; maybe TRBD1 (6 bases). The ends were cut back, 6 bases at V and 2 bases at J, with 14 bases in the middle. The CDR3 loop spans 14 amino acids. Germline V gene lookup returns CDR1 MNHNS and CDR2 SASEGT. CDR3 nucleotide sequence: TGTGCCAGCAGGCCCGAACAGGGCGCCTACGAGCAGTACTTC. Translation: CASRPEQGAYEQYF.

This clonotype is labeled as medium-sized. CDR3 DNA sequence: TGTGCCAGCAGACCGGGACAGGGGGAGACCCAGTACTTC. Its translation is CASRPGQGETQYF. The chain couples TRBV2 to TRBJ2-5, with 10 bases identical to TRBD1. Germline values: CDR1 SNHLY, CDR2 FYNNEI. The CDR3 contains 13 residues. With V trimmed by 6 bases and J by 5 bases, 3 bases remained unmatched.

The V call is TRBV30, the J call TRBJ1-2; no clear D. CDR1 is GTSNPN, CDR2 SVGIG, per germline (reference sequence). Trimming removed 5 bases at V and 4 bases at J, with 14 bases between. The CDR3 is 13 amino acids. This CDR3 reads CAWGLSVSYGYTF. The CDR3 DNA sequence: TGTGCCTGGGGCCTCTCAGTCAGCTATGGCTACACCTTC.

Concerning this clonotype itself: At one of its ends the junction is not consistent with the germline gene, which may arise from a read error. The chain joins TRBV4-3 to TRBJ1-4; D gene ambiguous. This CDR3 spans 14 amino acids. Germline lookup yields CDR1 LGHNA and CDR2 YSLEER. The CDR3 loop reads CASNQGNRNEKLFF. DNA of the CDR3: TGCGCCAGCAACCAAGGAAACAGAAATGAAAAACTGTTTTTT.

This clonotype was recorded many times. The chain combines TRBV2 with TRBJ1-2; TRBD1 aligns across 8 bases. V lost 7 bases, J lost 1 base, and 5 bases stayed unmatched. The CDR3 runs to 14 residues. Germline loops: CDR1 SNHLY, CDR2 FYNNEI. The CDR3 loop is CASTQQGGNYGYTF. The CDR3 DNA follows: TGTGCCAGCACTCAACAGGGGGGTAACTATGGCTACACCTTC.

V is TRBV27 and J is TRBJ2-7, with TRBD1 matching over 8 bases. The J segment lost 5 bases and the V segment lost 5 bases, leaving 11 bases of the junction unmatched. This CDR3 contains 15 residues. Per the germline V gene, CDR1 is MNHEY and CDR2 is SMNVEV (reference sequence). CDR3: CASSPRTGTGDEQYF. DNA for the CDR3: TGTGCCAGCAGTCCCCGGACAGGGACCGGGGACGAGCAGTACTTC.

The chain recombines TRBV24-1 with TRBJ2-3, with TRBD2 matching 10 bases. CDR1 and CDR2 from the germline V gene are KGHDR and SFDVKD. The CDR3 length is 17 residues. V lost 9 bases to trimming and J lost 2 bases; unmatched junction nucleotides: 13. DNA of the CDR3: TGTGCCACCGGGGCTAGCGGGAGTGGGTTGGACACAGATACGCAGTATTTT. Its protein is CATGASGSGLDTDTQYF.

This clonotype appeared many times. The chain joins TRBV3-1 to TRBJ1-2; a weak D match, TRBD1 (6 bases). The CDR3 extends over 15 amino acids. The germline V gene has CDR1 LGHDT and CDR2 YNNKEL (reference sequence). V was clipped by 2 bases and J by 3 bases, with 13 bases between them. CDR3 amino acids: CASSQHSGVHYGYTF. The CDR3 DNA reads as TGTGCCAGCAGCCAACACTCAGGGGTACACTATGGCTACACCTTC.

This chain joins TRBV5-1 and TRBJ2-7; 8 positions agree with TRBD1. This CDR3 spans 14 amino acids. V was clipped by 1 base and J by 5 bases; unmatched bases: 5. Germline V lookup: CDR1 SGHRS, CDR2 YFSETQ. The CDR3 is CASSLPQGAHEQYF. CDR3 nucleotides: TGCGCCAGCAGCTTGCCGCAGGGGGCACACGAGCAGTACTTC.

About this clonotype: A read error may account for a junction end that differs from germline. The V gene is TRBV7-2, the J gene TRBJ1-1; maybe TRBD1 (5 bases). This CDR3 region has 14 residues. Per germline, CDR1 SGHTA and CDR2 FQGNSA. As DNA, the CDR3 is TGTGCCAGCAGCCTTACCGGGGCGGACACTGAATCTTTCTTT. Protein product: CASSLTGADTESFF.

The rearrangement links TRBV13 to TRBJ2-2; D is uncertain. From germline, CDR1 is PRHDT and CDR2 FYEKMQ (reference sequence). Trimming pared 5 bases from V and 9 bases from J, leaving 10 bases between. The CDR3 totals 12 residues. The CDR3 DNA follows: TGTGCCAGCAGCCTCCAGCCGCGGGAGCTGTTTTTT. It codes for CASSLQPRELFF.

The sample holds many counts of this clonotype. The chain employs TRBV11-2 and TRBJ1-4; D not certain. Germline V gives CDR1 SGHAT, CDR2 FQNNGV. This CDR3 comprises 16 residues. Trimming stripped 5 bases from V and 0 bases from J, with 13 bases between. The CDR3, as DNA: TGTGCCAGCAGCCCCGTAGGATACTCAACTAATGAAAAACTGTTTTTT. This codes for CASSPVGYSTNEKLFF.

This clonotype appeared many times. The genes are TRBV2 and TRBJ1-5, with 8 bases fitting TRBD1. This CDR3 is 15 amino acids long. CDR1 and CDR2 from the germline V gene are SNHLY and FYNNEI. The V segment lost 5 bases and the J segment 6 bases; nucleotides outside the gene matches: 9. CDR3 sequence (DNA): TGTGCCAGCAGTCCGGACAGGGCATTCACTCAGCCCCAGCATTTT. Translating gives CASSPDRAFTQPQHF.

This clonotype has only one observation. The gene calls are TRBV10-1 and TRBJ2-7; TRBD2 might be the D (6 bases). There are 14 residues in the CDR3. Germline CDR1 and CDR2: WNHNN and SYGVQD (reference sequence). Trimming took off 11 bases at V and 0 bases at J, with 17 bases between the two ends. CDR3 sequence: CAGLSGRHSYEQYF. CDR3 bases: TGCGCCGGTCTCAGCGGGCGCCACTCCTACGAGCAGTACTTC.

The sample holds many counts of this clonotype. The chain combines TRBV6-9 with TRBJ2-7, with a possible D match to TRBD2 (6 bases). Trimming shortened V by 4 bases and J by 2 bases, and 12 bases separated the two germline ends. The CDR3 length is 14 residues. From germline, CDR1 is MNHGY and CDR2 SVAAGI. The CDR3 loop reads CASSSFREAYEQYF. In DNA form, the CDR3 reads TGTGCCAGCAGTTCTTTCAGGGAGGCCTACGAGCAGTACTTC.

This clonotype occurred many times. The chain uses TRBV6-5 and TRBJ1-2, with D hard to call. From germline, CDR1 is MNHEY and CDR2 SVGAGI. The V end lost 2 bases, the J end lost 5 bases, and 9 bases lay between the germline ends. This CDR3 has 13 amino acids. The CDR3, as DNA: TGTGCCAGCAGTTACCCACGTGGGTATGGCTACACCTTC. This codes for CASSYPRGYGYTF.

The V and J genes are TRBV6-1 and TRBJ2-7; 7 bases fit TRBD2. The CDR3 is 13 amino acids. The ends lost 8 bases at V and 0 bases at J; junction bases unmatched: 4. Per the germline V gene, CDR1 is MNHNS and CDR2 is SASEGT. The CDR3: CASQGGGSYEQYF. In DNA, the CDR3 is TGTGCCAGCCAGGGCGGGGGCTCCTACGAGCAGTACTTC.

Note on this clonotype: Being one base from a much bigger clone, this may be a read error. CDR3 DNA: TGTGCCAGCAGCTTAGAGACAGAGCAGTTCTTC. Protein product: CASSLETEQFF. This chain joins TRBV7-9 and TRBJ2-1; D remains ambiguous. Germline V gives CDR1 SEHNR, CDR2 FQNEAQ (reference sequence). Trimming removed 1 base at V and 10 bases at J, with 5 bases between. This CDR3 has 11 residues.

This clonotype was counted a single time. The rearrangement joins TRBV5-1 to TRBJ2-5, with no clear D. V was clipped by 0 bases and J by 4 bases, with 13 bases between them. CDR3 size: 15 residues. Germline V lookup: CDR1 SGHRS, CDR2 YFSETQ. The CDR3 sequence: CASSLEGIRPETQYF. As DNA, the CDR3 is TGCGCCAGCAGCTTGGAAGGGATTCGGCCAGAGACCCAGTACTTC.

The table lists this clonotype with many counts. The chain joins TRBV20-1 to TRBJ1-1; perhaps TRBD1 as D (5 bases). CDR1 and CDR2 from the germline V gene are DFQATT and SNEGSKA (reference sequence). CDR3 length equals 13 residues. V was trimmed by 3 bases and J by 3 bases, leaving 11 bases between them. The CDR3 nucleotides are TGCAGTGCTAGGGGGGGGAGGGACACTGAAGCTTTCTTT. It encodes CSARGGRDTEAFF.